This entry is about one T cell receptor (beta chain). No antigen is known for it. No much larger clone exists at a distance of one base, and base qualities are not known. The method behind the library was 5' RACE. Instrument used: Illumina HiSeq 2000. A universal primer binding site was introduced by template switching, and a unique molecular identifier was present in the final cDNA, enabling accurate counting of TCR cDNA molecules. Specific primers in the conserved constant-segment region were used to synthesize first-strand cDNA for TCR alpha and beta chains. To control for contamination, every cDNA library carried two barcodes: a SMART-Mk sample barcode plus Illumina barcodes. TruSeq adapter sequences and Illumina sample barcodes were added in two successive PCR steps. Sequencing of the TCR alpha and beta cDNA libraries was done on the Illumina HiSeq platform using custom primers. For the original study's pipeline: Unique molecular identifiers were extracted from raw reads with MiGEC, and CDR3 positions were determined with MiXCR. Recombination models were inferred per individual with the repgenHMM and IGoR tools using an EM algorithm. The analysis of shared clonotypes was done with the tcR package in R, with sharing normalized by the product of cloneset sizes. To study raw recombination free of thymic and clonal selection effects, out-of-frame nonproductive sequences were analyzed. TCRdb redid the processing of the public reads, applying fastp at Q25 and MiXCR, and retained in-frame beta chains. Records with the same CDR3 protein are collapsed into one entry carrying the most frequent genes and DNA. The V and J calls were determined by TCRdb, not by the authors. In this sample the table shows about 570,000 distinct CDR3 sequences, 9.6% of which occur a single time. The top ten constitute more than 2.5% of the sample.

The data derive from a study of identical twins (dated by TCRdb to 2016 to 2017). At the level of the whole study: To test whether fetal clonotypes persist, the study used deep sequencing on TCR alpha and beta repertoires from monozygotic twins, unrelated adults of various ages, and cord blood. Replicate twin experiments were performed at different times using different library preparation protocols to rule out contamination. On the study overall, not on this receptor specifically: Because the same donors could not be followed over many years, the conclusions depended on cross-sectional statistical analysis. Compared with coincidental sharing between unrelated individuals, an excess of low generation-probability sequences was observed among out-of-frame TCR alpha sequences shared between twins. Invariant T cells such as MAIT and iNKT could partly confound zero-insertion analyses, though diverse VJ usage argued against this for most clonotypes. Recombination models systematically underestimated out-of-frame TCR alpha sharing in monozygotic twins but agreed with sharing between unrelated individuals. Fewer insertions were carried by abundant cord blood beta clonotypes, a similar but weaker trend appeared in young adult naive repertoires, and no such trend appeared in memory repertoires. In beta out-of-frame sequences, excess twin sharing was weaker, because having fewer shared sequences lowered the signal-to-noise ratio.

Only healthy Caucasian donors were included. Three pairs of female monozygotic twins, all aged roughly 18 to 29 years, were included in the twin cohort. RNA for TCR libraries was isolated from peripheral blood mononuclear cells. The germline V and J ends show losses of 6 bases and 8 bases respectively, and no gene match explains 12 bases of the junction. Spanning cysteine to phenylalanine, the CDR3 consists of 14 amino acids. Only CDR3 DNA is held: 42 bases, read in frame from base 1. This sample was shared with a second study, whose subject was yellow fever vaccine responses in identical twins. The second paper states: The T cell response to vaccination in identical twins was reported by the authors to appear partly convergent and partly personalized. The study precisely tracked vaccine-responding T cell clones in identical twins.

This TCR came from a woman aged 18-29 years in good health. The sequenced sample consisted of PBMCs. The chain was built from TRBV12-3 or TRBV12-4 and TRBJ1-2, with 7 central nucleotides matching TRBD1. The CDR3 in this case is CASSPGQEAFGYTF. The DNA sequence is TGTGCCAGCAGCCCAGGACAGGAGGCCTTCGGCTACACCTTC.